The 26 T cell receptor beta chains reported below all come from one sample, sequenced in a study of graft-versus-host responses after intestinal transplantation (dated by TCRdb to the early 2020s). Receptors were amplified or captured by the immunoSEQ multiplex PCR assay. TCRdb retrieved this table from immuneACCESS and kept in-frame rearrangements only. Not all clones are present; in checked studies, unresolved V genes account for under half, and no reason is known for the remainder. In this sample the table shows 90,000 to 120,000 clones, approximately 86% of which occur a single time. Together, the top ten hold about 0.7% of the sample. The intended sense of this specimen's time point label: cells obtained before transplantation from donor or recipient. Which antigens these TCRs recognize remains unknown. Here the sequenced sample was unstimulated CD4+ T cells sorted from spleen or lymph node cells, taken before transplant. These receptors were taken from a human donor who was the organ donor for an intestinal transplant.

The chain is built from TRBV6-5 and TRBJ1-1, with D uncertain. The CDR3 spans 15 residues. Per germline, CDR1 MNHEY and CDR2 SVGAGI. Trimming pared 0 bases from V and 7 bases from J, leaving 15 bases between. The CDR3 protein is CASSYSKRVELEAFF. The CDR3 nucleotides are TGTGCCAGCAGTTACTCGAAGAGGGTCGAACTTGAAGCTTTCTTT.

This clone was recorded a few times. V is TRBV5-4 and J is TRBJ1-2, with a weak D call TRBD1 (6 bases). The germline V gene encodes CDR1 SGHNT and CDR2 YYREEE (reference sequence). The CDR3 has 14 amino acids. Trimming left V 1 base short and J 3 bases short, with 10 bases between. Here the CDR3 reads CASSLIQGDYGYTF. DNA for the CDR3: TGTGCCAGCAGCTTGATACAGGGAGACTATGGCTACACCTTC.

This chain uses TRBV7-2 with TRBJ2-5; 9 bases are shared with TRBD2. Losses at the gene ends were 3 bases for V and 5 bases for J; bases not matched to a gene: 7. Germline CDR1 and CDR2: SGHTA and FQGNSA. CDR3 size: 15 residues. DNA of the CDR3: TGTGCCAGCAGCTTTAGGCGGGGGGGCTTGGAGACCCAGTACTTC. Its translation is CASSFRRGGLETQYF.

The chain carries TRBV5-5 and TRBJ2-5; 8 bases match TRBD2. CDR1 is SGHKS, CDR2 YYEKEE, per germline (reference sequence). J gave up 4 bases and V 1 base, and 0 bases lay outside the gene matches. The CDR3 covers 13 residues. CDR3 in amino acids: CASSLLAGETQYF. The CDR3 coding sequence is TGTGCCAGCAGCTTGCTAGCGGGAGAGACCCAGTACTTC.

A word on this clone: This sample includes further DNA sequences coding for the same CDR3. The chain couples TRBV19 to TRBJ2-3; D is undetermined. The CDR3 has 11 amino acids. Trimming cost V 2 bases and J 6 bases, with 3 bases left between them. The V gene's germline CDR1 is LNHDA and CDR2 SQIVND (reference sequence). The CDR3: CASSIRDTQYF. The CDR3 DNA is TGTGCCAGTAGTATAAGGGATACGCAGTATTTT.

V usage is TRBV1 and J usage is TRBJ2-7. TRBV1 is recorded as a pseudogene. The CDR3 length is 17 residues. The CDR3 is CTSSPLVRLDNSYEQYF. CDR3 sequence (DNA): TGCACCAGCAGCCCTCTGGTGAGACTCGACAACTCCTACGAGCAGTACTTC.

There are a few counts of this clone. This chain uses TRBV10-3 with TRBJ2-2; 10 bases match TRBD2. Trimming removed 3 bases from V and 5 bases from J; junction bases left unmatched: 12. The CDR3 consists of 18 residues. Germline loops: CDR1 ENHRY, CDR2 SYGVKD. CDR3 nucleotide sequence: TGTGCCATCAGTGAAGCGAGCGGGGGGGCCTTTGGAACCGGGGAGCTGTTTTTT. The encoded protein is CAISEASGGAFGTGELFF.

The CDR3 loop is CASSPTGQGNQPQHF. The CDR3 nucleotides read TGTGCCAGCAGCCCCACGGGACAGGGGAATCAGCCCCAGCATTTT. V and J are TRBV7-9 and TRBJ1-5; 10 positions agree with TRBD1. Per germline, CDR1 SEHNR and CDR2 FQNEAQ (reference sequence). V was clipped by 5 bases and J by 4 bases; unmatched bases: 5. CDR3 length equals 15 residues.

The chain couples TRBV19 to TRBJ2-1, with 10 nucleotides matching TRBD2. This CDR3 comprises 17 residues. Germline loops: CDR1 LNHDA, CDR2 SQIVND (reference sequence). The trim removed 7 bases at V and 0 bases at J, leaving 9 bases unmatched. CDR3 nucleotides: TGTGCCAGTACCCCTAGGGCTAGCGGGAGCTCCTACAATGAGCAGTTCTTC. This encodes CASTPRASGSSYNEQFF.

The CDR3, as DNA: TGTGCCAGCGAACTGGGGGGGGTTGATTCACCCCTCCACTTT. This gives the protein CASELGGVDSPLHF. The V call is TRBV6-6, the J call TRBJ1-6; possibly TRBD1 for D (5 bases). The ends were cut back, 8 bases at V and 8 bases at J, with 16 bases in the middle. This CDR3 spans 14 amino acids. Looked up from germline, CDR1 is MNHNY and CDR2 is SVGAGI (reference sequence).

The rearrangement uses TRBV2 and TRBJ1-2, with 10 bases that match TRBD1. V dropped 8 bases and J dropped 9; count of bases not matched to a gene: 9. Germline lookup yields CDR1 SNHLY and CDR2 FYNNEI. This CDR3 has 13 residues. The CDR3 coding sequence is TGTGCCAGCGGGATTCGACAGGGGGCTCGCTACACCTTC. This encodes CASGIRQGARYTF.

The chain uses TRBV6-6 and TRBJ2-1; D is perhaps TRBD1 (6 bases). Trimming removed 6 bases from V and 10 bases from J, with 10 bases in between. The CDR3 totals 11 residues. Germline V gene sequence: CDR1 MNHNY, CDR2 SVGAGI (reference sequence). The CDR3 here is CASSRGGEQFF. The CDR3 DNA sequence: TGTGCCAGCAGCAGGGGTGGCGAGCAGTTCTTC.

This clone has a handful of counts. The chain links TRBV2 to TRBJ1-6; 11 nucleotides align to TRBD1. The germline V gene has CDR1 SNHLY and CDR2 FYNNEI. The CDR3 is 15 amino acids. V lost 6 bases and J lost 9; bases outside the gene matches: 7. The CDR3 DNA sequence: TGTGCCAGCAGGCAAAGGGACAGGGGGTTTTCACCCCTCCACTTT. Protein sequence: CASRQRDRGFSPLHF.

The chain combines TRBV10-3 with TRBJ2-3; TRBD2 matches 10 bases. Germline assignment: CDR1 ENHRY and CDR2 SYGVKD. CDR3 size: 15 residues. Unmatched junction bases numbered 4, after V lost 3 bases and J lost 4 bases. This CDR3 is CAISDSSGRPDTQYF. CDR3 nucleotide sequence: TGTGCCATCAGTGACTCTAGCGGGAGACCAGATACGCAGTATTTT.

V and J are TRBV4-1 and TRBJ2-1, with no clear D. Trimming removed 2 bases from V and 7 bases from J, with 18 bases in between. From germline, CDR1 is MGHRA and CDR2 YSYEKL. This CDR3 comprises 16 residues. The CDR3 is CASSQYPVAPDNEQFF. The CDR3 bases are TGCGCCAGCAGCCAATACCCGGTGGCACCCGATAATGAGCAGTTCTTC.

The V call is TRBV29-1, the J call TRBJ1-1, with TRBD1 matching 7 bases. V shed 7 bases, J shed 5 bases, and the junction held 10 bases outside the gene matches. CDR3 length: 13 residues. From germline, CDR1 is SQVTM and CDR2 ANQGSEA. CDR3 DNA: TGCAGCGCCCAAGCAGGGGGGCGGACTGAAGCTTTCTTT. It translates to CSAQAGGRTEAFF.

V is TRBV7-9 and J is TRBJ2-7; weak D call: TRBD1 (5 bases). V was trimmed by 7 bases and J by 2 bases, leaving 15 bases between them. CDR1 and CDR2 (germline): SEHNR, FQNEAQ (reference sequence). The CDR3 covers 14 residues. Here the CDR3 DNA reads TGTGCCAGCACCCTAGGAACAGGTGCCTACGAGCAGTACTTC. Translating it yields CASTLGTGAYEQYF.

V and J are TRBV7-9 and TRBJ1-4; 7 bases match TRBD1. The CDR3 sequence is 15 residues long. V was pared by 5 bases and J by 4 bases, with 7 bases of the junction left unmatched. Germline CDR1 reads SEHNR; CDR2 reads FQNEAQ (reference sequence). CDR3 amino acids: CASSLTGTVNEKLFF. CDR3 DNA: TGTGCCAGCAGCCTCACCGGGACAGTTAATGAAAAACTGTTTTTT.

The CDR3 coding sequence is TGTGCCAGCCTCGGGCCAGGGACGTCTACCTACGAGCAGTACTTC. It yields the protein CASLGPGTSTYEQYF. This chain connects TRBV28 to TRBJ2-7; D is perhaps TRBD1 or TRBD2 (5 bases each). V lost 8 bases to trimming and J lost 2 bases, with 19 bases between them. The CDR3 sequence is 15 residues long. Germline assignment: CDR1 MDHEN and CDR2 SYDVKM.

This chain uses TRBV19 with TRBJ1-2; D unclear. Germline V gene lookup returns CDR1 LNHDA and CDR2 SQIVND (reference sequence). The V and J ends lost 5 bases and 2 bases respectively, with 6 bases between them. This CDR3 is 12 amino acids long. DNA for the CDR3: TGTGCCAGTAGTCCGTTGAACTATGGCTACACCTTC. Protein: CASSPLNYGYTF.

This clone was picked up a small number of times. This chain links TRBV6-1 with TRBJ1-6, with TRBD1 as a possible D gene (5 bases). The CDR3 is made up of 15 amino acids. Germline CDR1 MNHNS, CDR2 SASEGT. Trimming pared 4 bases from V and 10 bases from J, leaving 17 bases between. The CDR3 DNA reads as TGTGCCAGCAGTGTCGGGACGATAACGGGGTCACCCCTCCACTTT. Translating gives CASSVGTITGSPLHF.

The V gene is TRBV5-4, the J gene TRBJ2-3, with 11 bases fitting TRBD2. J was trimmed by 2 bases and V by 3 bases; bases with no gene match: 5. Germline values: CDR1 SGHNT, CDR2 YYREEE (reference sequence). CDR3 length: 16 amino acids. CDR3: CASSSPSGGTTDTQYF. For the CDR3, the DNA is TGTGCCAGCAGCTCGCCTAGCGGGGGGACCACAGATACGCAGTATTTT.

The sample holds a few counts of this clone. The chain has TRBV3-1 (or the pseudogene TRBV3-2) and TRBJ1-1; D is unclear. The germline gives CDR1 LGHDT, CDR2 YNNKEL (reference sequence). The CDR3 runs 9 residues. V was trimmed by 7 bases and J by 8 bases, leaving 5 bases between them. The CDR3 sequence is CASTPEAFF. The CDR3 bases are TGTGCCAGCACCCCAGAAGCTTTCTTT.

This clone was counted a single time. The chain employs TRBV5-7 and TRBJ2-5; TRBD1 aligns across 10 bases. TRBV5-7 is an ORF, and what it does is uncertain. V was clipped by 3 bases and J by 1 base; unmatched bases: 9. The length of the CDR3 is 17 residues. The CDR3: CASSSEPTGGTQETQYF. In DNA, the CDR3 is TGTGCCAGCAGCTCCGAGCCGACAGGGGGCACCCAAGAGACCCAGTACTTC.

The gene calls are TRBV15 and TRBJ1-2; tentative D call: TRBD1 (5 bases). Trimming left V 5 bases short and J 2 bases short, with 12 bases between. The CDR3 covers 14 residues. In germline, CDR1 is LNHNV, CDR2 YYDKDF (reference sequence). CDR3 coding DNA: TGTGCCACCAGCCCCCGGACAAGAAACTATGGCTACACCTTC. It codes for CATSPRTRNYGYTF.

The chain uses TRBV5-1 and TRBJ2-1, with 11 bases lining up with TRBD2. This CDR3 spans 17 amino acids. The V gene's germline CDR1 is SGHRS and CDR2 YFSETQ. V lost 4 bases, J lost 3 bases, and 9 bases stayed unmatched. CDR3 sequence reads: CASSLYPGTSGYNEQFF. CDR3 coding DNA: TGCGCCAGCAGCCTTTATCCCGGGACTAGCGGCTACAATGAGCAGTTCTTC.